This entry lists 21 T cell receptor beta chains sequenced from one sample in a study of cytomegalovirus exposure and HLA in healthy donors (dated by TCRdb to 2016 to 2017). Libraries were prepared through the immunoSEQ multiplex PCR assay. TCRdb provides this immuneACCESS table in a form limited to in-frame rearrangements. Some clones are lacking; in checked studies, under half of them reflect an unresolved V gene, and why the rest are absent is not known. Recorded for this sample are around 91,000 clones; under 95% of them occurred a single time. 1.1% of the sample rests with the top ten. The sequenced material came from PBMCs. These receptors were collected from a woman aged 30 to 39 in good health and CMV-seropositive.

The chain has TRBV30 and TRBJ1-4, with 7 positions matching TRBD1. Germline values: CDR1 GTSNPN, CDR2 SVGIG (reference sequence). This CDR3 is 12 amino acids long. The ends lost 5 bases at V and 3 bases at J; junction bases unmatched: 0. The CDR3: CAWDRANEKLFF. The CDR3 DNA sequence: TGTGCCTGGGACAGGGCTAATGAAAAACTGTTTTTT.

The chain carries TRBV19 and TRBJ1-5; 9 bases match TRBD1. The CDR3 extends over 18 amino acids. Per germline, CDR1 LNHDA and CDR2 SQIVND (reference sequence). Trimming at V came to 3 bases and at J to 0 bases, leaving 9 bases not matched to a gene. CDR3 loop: CASSMGPGQGDSNQPQHF. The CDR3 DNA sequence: TGTGCCAGTAGTATGGGACCGGGACAGGGAGATAGCAATCAGCCCCAGCATTTT.

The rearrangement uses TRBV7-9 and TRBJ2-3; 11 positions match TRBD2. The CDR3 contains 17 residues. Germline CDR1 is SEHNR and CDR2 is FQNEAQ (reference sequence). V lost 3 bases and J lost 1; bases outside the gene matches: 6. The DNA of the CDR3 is TGTGCCAGCAGCTTTCCTAGCGGGAGGACGGGCACAGATACGCAGTATTTT. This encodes CASSFPSGRTGTDTQYF.

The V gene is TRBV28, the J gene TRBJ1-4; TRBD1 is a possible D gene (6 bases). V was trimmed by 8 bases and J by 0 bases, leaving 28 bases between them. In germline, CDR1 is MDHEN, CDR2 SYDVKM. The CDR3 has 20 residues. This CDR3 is CASLPSRWGGHIATNEKLFF. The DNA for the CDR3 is TGTGCCAGCCTCCCAAGTCGTTGGGGGGGCCATATCGCAACTAATGAAAAACTGTTTTTT.

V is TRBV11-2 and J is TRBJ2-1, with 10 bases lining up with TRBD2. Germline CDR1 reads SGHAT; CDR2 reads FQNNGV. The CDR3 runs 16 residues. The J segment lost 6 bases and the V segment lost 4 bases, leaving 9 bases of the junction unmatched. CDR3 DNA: TGTGCCAGCAGCTCGCTAGCGGGAGCAGCACGCAATGAGCAGTTCTTC. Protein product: CASSSLAGAARNEQFF. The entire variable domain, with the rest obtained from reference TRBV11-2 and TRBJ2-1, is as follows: EAGVAQSPRYKIIEKRQSVAFWCNPISGHATLYWYQQILGQGPKLLIQFQNNGVVDDSQLPKDRFSAERLKGVDSTLKIQPAKLEDSAVYLCASSSLAGAARNEQFFGPGTRLTVL.

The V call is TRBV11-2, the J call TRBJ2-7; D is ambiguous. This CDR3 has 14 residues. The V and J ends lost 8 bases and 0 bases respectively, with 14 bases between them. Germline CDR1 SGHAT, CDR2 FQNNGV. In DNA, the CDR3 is TGTGCCAGCGGGCAGACAAGTCTCTCCTACGAGCAGTACTTC. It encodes CASGQTSLSYEQYF.

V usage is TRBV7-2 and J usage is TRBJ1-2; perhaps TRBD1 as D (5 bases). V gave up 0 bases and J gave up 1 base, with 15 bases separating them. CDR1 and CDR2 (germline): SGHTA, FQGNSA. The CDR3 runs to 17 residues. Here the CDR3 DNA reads TGTGCCAGCAGCTTAGCCGCAGGGTCCCTCCTTAACTATGGCTACACCTTC. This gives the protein CASSLAAGSLLNYGYTF.

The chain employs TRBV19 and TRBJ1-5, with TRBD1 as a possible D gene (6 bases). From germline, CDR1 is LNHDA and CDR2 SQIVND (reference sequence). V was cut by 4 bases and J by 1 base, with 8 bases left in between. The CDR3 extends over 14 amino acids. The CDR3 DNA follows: TGTGCCAGTAGTACGGGACACAGCAATCAGCCCCAGCATTTT. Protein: CASSTGHSNQPQHF.

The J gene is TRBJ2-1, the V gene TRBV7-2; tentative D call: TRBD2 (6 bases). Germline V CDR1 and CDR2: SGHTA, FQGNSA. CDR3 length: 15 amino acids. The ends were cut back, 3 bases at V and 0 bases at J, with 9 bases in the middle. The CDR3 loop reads CASSFRGNSYNEQFF. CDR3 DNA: TGTGCCAGCAGCTTCCGCGGGAACTCCTACAATGAGCAGTTCTTC.

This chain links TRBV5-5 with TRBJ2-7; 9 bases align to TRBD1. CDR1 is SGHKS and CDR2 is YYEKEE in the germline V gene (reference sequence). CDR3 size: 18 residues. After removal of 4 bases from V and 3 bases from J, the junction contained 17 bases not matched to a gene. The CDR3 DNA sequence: TGTGCCAGCAGCGGCGGGACAGGGATACGAAAGTGGGACTACGAGCAGTACTTC. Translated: CASSGGTGIRKWDYEQYF.

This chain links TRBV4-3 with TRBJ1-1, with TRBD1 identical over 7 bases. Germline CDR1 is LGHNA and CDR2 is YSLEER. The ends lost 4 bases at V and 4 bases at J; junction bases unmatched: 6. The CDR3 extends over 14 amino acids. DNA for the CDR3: TGCGCCAGCAGCCGACAGGGTGGAGGCACTGAAGCTTTCTTT. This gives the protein CASSRQGGGTEAFF.

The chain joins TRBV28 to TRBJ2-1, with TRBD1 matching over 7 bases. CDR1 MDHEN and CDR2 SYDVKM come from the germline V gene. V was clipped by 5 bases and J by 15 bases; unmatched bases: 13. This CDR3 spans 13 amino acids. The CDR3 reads CASSVPRDSYPFF. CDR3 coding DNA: TGTGCCAGCAGTGTACCTCGGGACAGCTACCCGTTCTTC.

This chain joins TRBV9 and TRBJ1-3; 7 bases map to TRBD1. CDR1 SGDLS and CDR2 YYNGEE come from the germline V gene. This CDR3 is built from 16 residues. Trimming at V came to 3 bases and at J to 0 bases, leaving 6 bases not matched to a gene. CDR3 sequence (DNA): TGTGCCAGCAGCGCCCTGGGACAGAGCTCTGGAAACACCATATATTTT. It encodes CASSALGQSSGNTIYF.

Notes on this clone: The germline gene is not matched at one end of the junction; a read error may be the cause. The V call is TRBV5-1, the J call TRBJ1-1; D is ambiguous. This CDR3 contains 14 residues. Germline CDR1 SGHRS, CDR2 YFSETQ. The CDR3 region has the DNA TGCGCCAGCAGCCCTCAGAGCGTGAATACTGAAGCTTTCTTT. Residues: CASSPQSVNTEAFF.

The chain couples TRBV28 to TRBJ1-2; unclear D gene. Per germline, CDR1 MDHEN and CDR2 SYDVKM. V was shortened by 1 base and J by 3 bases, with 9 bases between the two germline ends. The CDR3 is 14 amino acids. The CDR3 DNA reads TGTGCCAGCAGTTTATCCGACGGGTACTATGGCTACACCTTC. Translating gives CASSLSDGYYGYTF.

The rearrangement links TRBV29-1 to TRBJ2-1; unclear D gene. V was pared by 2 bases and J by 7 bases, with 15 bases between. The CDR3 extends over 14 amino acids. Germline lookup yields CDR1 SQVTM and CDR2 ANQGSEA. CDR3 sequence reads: CSVELIAWVNEQFF. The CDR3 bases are TGCAGCGTTGAATTAATAGCATGGGTGAATGAGCAGTTCTTC.

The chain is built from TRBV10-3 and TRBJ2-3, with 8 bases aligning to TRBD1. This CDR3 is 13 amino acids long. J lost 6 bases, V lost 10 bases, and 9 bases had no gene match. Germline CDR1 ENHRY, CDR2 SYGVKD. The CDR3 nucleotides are TGTGCCAAGAAGTACAGGGGGGTGGATACGCAGTATTTT. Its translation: CAKKYRGVDTQYF.

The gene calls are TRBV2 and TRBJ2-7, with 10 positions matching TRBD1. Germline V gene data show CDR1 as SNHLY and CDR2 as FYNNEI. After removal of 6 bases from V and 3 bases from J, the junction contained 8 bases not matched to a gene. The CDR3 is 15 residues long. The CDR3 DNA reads TGTGCCAGCAGGACCGGACAGGGGGTATTCTACGAGCAGTACTTC. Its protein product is CASRTGQGVFYEQYF.

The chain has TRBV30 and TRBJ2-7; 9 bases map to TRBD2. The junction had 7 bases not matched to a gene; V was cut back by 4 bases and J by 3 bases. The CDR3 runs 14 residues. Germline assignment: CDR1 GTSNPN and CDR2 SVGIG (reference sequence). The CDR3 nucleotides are TGTGCCTGGACTCAGACTAGCGGATACTACGAGCAGTACTTC. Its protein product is CAWTQTSGYYEQYF. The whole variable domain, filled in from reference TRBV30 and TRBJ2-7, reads SQTIHQWPATLVQPVGSPLSLECTVEGTSNPNLYWYRQAAGRGLQLLFYSVGIGQISSEVPQNLSASRPQDRQFILSSKKLLLSDSGFYLCAWTQTSGYYEQYFGPGTRLTVT.

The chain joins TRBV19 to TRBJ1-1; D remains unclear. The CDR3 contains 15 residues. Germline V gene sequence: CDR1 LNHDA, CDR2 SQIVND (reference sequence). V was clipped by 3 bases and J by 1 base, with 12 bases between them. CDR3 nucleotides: TGTGCCAGTAGTATTGGCAGGCGGGAGAACACTGAAGCTTTCTTT. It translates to CASSIGRRENTEAFF.

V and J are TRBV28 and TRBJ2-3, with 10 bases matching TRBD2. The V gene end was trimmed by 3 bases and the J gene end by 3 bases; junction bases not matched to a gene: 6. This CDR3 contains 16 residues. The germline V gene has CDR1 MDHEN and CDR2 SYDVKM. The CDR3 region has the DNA TGTGCCAGCAGTTTTGAAAGCGGGAGGGCTACAGATACGCAGTATTTT. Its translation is CASSFESGRATDTQYF.